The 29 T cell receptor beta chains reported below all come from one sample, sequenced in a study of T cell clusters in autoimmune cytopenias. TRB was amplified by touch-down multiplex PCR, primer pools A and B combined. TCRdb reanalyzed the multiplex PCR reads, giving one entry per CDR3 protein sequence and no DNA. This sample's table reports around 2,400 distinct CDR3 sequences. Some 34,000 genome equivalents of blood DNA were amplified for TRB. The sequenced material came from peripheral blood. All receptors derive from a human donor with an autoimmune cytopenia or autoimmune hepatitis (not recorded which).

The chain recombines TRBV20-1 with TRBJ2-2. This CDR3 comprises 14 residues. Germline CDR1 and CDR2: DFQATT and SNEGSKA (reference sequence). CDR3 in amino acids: CSAPGVANTGELFF.

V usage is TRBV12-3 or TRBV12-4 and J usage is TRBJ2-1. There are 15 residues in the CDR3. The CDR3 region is CASSLSGRIYNEQFF.

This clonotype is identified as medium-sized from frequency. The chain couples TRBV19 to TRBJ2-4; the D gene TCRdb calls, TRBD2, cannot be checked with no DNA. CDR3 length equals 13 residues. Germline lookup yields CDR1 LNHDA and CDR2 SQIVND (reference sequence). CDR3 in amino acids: CASTERGRHIQYF.

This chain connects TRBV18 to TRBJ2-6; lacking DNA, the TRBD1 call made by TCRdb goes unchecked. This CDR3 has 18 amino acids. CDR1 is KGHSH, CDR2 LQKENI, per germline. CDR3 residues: CASSPPPGRGPGANVLTF.

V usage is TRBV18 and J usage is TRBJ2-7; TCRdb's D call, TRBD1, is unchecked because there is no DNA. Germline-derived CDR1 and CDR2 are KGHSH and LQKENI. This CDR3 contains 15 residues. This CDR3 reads CASSPQGGTGDEQYF.

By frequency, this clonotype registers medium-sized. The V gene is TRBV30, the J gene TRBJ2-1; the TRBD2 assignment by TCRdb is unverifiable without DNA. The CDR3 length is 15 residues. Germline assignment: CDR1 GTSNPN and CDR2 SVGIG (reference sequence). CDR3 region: CAWSPLAGGHHEQFF.

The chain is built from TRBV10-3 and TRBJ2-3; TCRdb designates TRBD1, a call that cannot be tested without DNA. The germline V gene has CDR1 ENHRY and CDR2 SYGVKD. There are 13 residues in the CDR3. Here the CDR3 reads CAISESPPDTQYF.

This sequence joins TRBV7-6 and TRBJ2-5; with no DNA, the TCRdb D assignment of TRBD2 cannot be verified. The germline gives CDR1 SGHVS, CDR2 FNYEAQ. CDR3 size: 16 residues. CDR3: CASSFRRGSSRETQYF.

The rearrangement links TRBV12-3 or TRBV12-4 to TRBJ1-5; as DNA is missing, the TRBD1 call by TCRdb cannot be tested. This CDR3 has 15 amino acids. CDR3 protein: CASSLKGIGNQPQHF.

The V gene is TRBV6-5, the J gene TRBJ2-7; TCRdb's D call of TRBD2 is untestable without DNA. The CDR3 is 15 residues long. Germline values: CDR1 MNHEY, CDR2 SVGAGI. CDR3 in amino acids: CASSPHGGGAQEQYF.

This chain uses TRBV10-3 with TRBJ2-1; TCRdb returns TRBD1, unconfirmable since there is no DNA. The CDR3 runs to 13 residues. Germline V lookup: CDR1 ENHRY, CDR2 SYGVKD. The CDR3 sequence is CAISEDSLDEQFF.

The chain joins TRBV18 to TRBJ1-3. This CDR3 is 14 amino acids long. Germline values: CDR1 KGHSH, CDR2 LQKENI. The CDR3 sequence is CASSPPGSGNTIYF.

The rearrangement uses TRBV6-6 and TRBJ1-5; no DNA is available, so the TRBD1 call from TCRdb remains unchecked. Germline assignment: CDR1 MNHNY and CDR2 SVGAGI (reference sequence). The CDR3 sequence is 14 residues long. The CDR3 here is CASTEGGSNQPQHF.

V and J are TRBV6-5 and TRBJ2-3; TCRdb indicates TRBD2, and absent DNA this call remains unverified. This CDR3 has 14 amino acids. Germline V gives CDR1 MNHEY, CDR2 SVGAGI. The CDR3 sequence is CASSWTSGTDTQYF.

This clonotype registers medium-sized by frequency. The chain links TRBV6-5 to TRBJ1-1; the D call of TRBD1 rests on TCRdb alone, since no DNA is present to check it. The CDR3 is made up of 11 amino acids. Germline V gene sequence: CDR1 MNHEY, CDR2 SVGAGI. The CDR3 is CASSLDRGAFF.

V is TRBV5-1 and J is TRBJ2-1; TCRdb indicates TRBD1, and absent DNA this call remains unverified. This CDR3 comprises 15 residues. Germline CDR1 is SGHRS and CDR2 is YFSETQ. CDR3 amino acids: CASSTGTGPYNEQFF.

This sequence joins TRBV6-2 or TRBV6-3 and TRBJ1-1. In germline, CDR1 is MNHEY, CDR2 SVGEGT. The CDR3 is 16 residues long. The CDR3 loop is CASSYPEGRVWTEAFF.

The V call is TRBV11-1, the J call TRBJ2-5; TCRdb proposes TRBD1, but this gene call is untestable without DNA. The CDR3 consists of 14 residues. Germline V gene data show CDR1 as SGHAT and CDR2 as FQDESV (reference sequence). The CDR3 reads CASRGDRGIETQYF.

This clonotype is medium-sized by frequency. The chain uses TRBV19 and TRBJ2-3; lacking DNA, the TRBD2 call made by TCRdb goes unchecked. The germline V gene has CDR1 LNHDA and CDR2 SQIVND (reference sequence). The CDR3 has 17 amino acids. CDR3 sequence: CASSIRAMRTSTDTQYF.

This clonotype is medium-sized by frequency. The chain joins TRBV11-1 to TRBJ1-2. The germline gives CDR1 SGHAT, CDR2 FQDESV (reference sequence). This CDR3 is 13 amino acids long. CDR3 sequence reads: CASSRTANYGYTF.

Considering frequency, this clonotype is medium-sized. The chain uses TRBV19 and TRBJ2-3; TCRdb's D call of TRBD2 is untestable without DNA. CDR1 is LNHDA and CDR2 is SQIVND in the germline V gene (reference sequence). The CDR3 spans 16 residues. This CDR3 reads CASSRTSGRPTDTQYF.

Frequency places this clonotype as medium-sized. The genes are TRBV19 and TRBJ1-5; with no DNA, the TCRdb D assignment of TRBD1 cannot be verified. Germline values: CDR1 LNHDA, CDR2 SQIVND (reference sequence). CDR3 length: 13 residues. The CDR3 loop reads CATADRAAQPQHF.

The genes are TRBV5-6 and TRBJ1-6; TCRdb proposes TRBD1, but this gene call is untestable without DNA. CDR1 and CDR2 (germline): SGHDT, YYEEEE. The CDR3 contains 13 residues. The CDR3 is CASSLGTTVSLHF.

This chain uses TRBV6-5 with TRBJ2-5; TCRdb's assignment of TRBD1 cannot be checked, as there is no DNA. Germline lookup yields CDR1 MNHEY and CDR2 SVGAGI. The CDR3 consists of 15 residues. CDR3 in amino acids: CASSYSGHSQETQYF.

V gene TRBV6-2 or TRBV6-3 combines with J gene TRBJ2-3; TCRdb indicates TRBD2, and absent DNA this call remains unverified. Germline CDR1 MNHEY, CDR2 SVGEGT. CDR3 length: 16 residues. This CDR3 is CASSAREGVGTDTQYF.

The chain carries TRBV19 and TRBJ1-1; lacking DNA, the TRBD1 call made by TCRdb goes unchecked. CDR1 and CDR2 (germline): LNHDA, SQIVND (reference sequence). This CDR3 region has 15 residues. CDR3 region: CASSIGGQGTTEAFF.

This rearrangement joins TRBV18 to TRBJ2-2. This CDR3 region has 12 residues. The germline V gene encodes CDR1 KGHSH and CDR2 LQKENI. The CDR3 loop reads CASSPPPGELFF. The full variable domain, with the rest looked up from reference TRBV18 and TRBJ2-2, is NAGVMQNPRHLVRRRGQEARLRCSPMKGHSHVYWYRQLPEEGLKFMVYLQKENIIDESGMPKERFSAEFPKEGPSILRIQQVVRGDSAAYFCASSPPPGELFFGEGSRLTVL.

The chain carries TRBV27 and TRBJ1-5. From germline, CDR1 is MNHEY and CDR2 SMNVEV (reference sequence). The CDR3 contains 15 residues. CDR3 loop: CASSLSRDSNQPQHF.

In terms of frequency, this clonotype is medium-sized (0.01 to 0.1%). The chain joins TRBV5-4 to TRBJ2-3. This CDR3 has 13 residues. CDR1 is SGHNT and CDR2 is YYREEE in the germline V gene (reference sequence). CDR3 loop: CASSYRFRDTQYF.